The sequence of this TCR beta chain was determined in a study of T cell changes during pregnancy in multiple sclerosis. The V end lost 0 bases, the J end lost 2 bases, and 15 bases lay between the germline ends. Germline V lookup: CDR1 SGHVS, CDR2 FQNEAQ. The CDR3 is 17 residues long. Profiling relied on immunoSEQ multiplex PCR, and the TCRdb table lists in-frame clones only, not all of them. Of 120,000 or so clones in the sample, approximately 94% were seen once. The chain is built from TRBV7-8 and TRBJ2-3, with a tentative D call TRBD2 (5 bases). The TCR sequence derives from a female donor with multiple sclerosis, enrolled in a pregnancy study. The input for sequencing was peripheral blood, taken before pregnancy. CDR3 in amino acids: CASSLAWAGSPTDTQYF. CDR3 DNA sequence: TGTGCCAGCAGCTTAGCTTGGGCGGGCAGCCCCACAGATACGCAGTATTTT.